The rows below give T cell receptor beta chains drawn from one sample of a study of CD8 T cells in ankylosing spondylitis. TCRdb used MiXCR to reprocess the 5' RACE reads, holding one entry per CDR3 protein. The data hold around 130,000 distinct CDR3 sequences, with roughly 15% observed a single time. Sequenced material: blood, either unsorted or a sorted T cell fraction (not recorded which). All receptors come from a male donor with ankylosing spondylitis. CDR3s include the opening cysteine and the closing phenylalanine or tryptophan. A D gene is named only where the DNA matches it firmly. The listing skips clone size in some rows; elsewhere it reads once, few, many or a size class.

v_gene,abundance,d_gene,j_gene,CDR3nt,CDR3aa
TRBV14,NA,TRBD1,TRBJ2-7,TGTGCCAGCAGCCAAACAGGGGAGAGTTCCTACGAGCAGTACTTC,CASSQTGESSYEQYF
TRBV12-3/TRBV12-4,few,TRBD1,TRBJ2-5,TGTGCCAGCAGCCGGGACAGCCTTCAAGAGACCCAGTACTTC,CASSRDSLQETQYF
TRBV24-1,few,NA,TRBJ1-1,TGTGCCACCAGTGACTACAGGAACACTGAAGCTTTCTTT,CATSDYRNTEAFF
TRBV30,NA,NA,TRBJ1-1,TGTGCCTGGACTCACAGCGCGAGAATGAACACTGAAGCTTTCTTT,CAWTHSARMNTEAFF
TRBV2,NA,NA,TRBJ2-7,TGTGCCAGCCGGCGGGGCTGGGACGAGCAGTACTTC,CASRRGWDEQYF
TRBV7-9,few,NA,TRBJ1-4,TGTGCCAGCAGCCCCCTCAAGGATGAAAAACTGTTTTTT,CASSPLKDEKLFF
TRBV9,few,NA,TRBJ2-2,TGTGCCAGCACCACGACGGGGAACACCGGGGAGCTGTTTTTT,CASTTTGNTGELFF
TRBV5-1,NA,TRBD1,TRBJ2-7,TGCGCCAGCAGCGAGGGACAGGGGAGCCGCGAGCAGTACTTC,CASSEGQGSREQYF
TRBV3-1,few,NA,TRBJ2-1,TGTGCCAGCAGCCCACCGGGTCATAGCAATGAGCAGTTCTTC,CASSPPGHSNEQFF
TRBV4-1,few,NA,TRBJ2-5,TGCGCCAGCAGCGGGTCTTCCCCCCCTGCCCAGTACTTC,CASSGSSPPAQYF
TRBV12-3/TRBV12-4,few,TRBD1,TRBJ2-7,TGTGCCAGCAGTTTTAATGGACAGGGGAAAGTGTACGAGCAGTACTTC,CASSFNGQGKVYEQYF
TRBV29-1,NA,TRBD2,TRBJ2-1,TGCAGCGTTGAGGGTCGGGAGGGGGCCTACAATGAGCAGTTCTTC,CSVEGREGAYNEQFF
TRBV6-5,few,NA,TRBJ2-1,TGTGCCAGCAGTTTTCGGTACTCCTACAATGAGCAGTTCTTC,CASSFRYSYNEQFF
TRBV9,NA,TRBD1,TRBJ1-4,TGTGCCAGCAGCCCCCCGGGACAGGGAACAACTAATGAAAAACTGTTTTTT,CASSPPGQGTTNEKLFF
TRBV6-2/TRBV6-3,many,NA,TRBJ2-7,TGTGCCAGCAGTTACTCGAATGTTCAGTACTTC,CASSYSNVQYF
TRBV12-5,few,NA,TRBJ2-7,TGTGCCGCAGGGAAGGGCTCCTACGAGCAGTACTTC,CAAGKGSYEQYF
TRBV28,NA,NA,TRBJ2-7,TGTGCCAGCAGTTTTGGACTAACCGGATCCTACGAGCAGTACTTC,CASSFGLTGSYEQYF
TRBV4-3,many,NA,TRBJ2-7,TGCGCCAGCAGCCAAGTTTCCCAGGGTGAGCAGTACTTC,CASSQVSQGEQYF
TRBV14,few,NA,TRBJ1-3,TGTGCCAGCAGCCCTTTCCAGGGAAGTGGAAACACCATATATTTT,CASSPFQGSGNTIYF
TRBV6-5,many,NA,TRBJ2-2,TGTGCCAGCAGTTACCCACTGGCCGGGGAGCTGTTTTTT,CASSYPLAGELFF
TRBV28,few,NA,TRBJ1-2,TGTGCCAGCAGTTCCCTGGATGGCTACACCTTC,CASSSLDGYTF
TRBV25-1,few,TRBD1,TRBJ1-2,TGTGCCACCCGCGACAGGGGGCCTGATGGCTACACCTTC,CATRDRGPDGYTF
TRBV7-9,NA,NA,TRBJ2-7,TGTGCCAGCAGCTTAGAAGGCTACTCCTACGAGCAGTACTTC,CASSLEGYSYEQYF
TRBV19,NA,TRBD2,TRBJ2-7,TGTGCCAGTAGGGGACTAGCGGGAGATTACGAGCAGTACTTC,CASRGLAGDYEQYF
TRBV7-8,few,TRBD1,TRBJ1-5,TGTGCCAGCAGCTTTAATCAGGGGGCGACTCAGCCCCAGCATTTT,CASSFNQGATQPQHF
TRBV25-1,NA,NA,TRBJ1-4,TGTGCCAGCAGTGAATACGGGTCAACTAATGAAAAACTGTTTTTT,CASSEYGSTNEKLFF
TRBV12-3/TRBV12-4,few,NA,TRBJ2-2,TGTGCCAGCAGCTTGCCTGCAGGGACCGGGGAGCTGTTTTTT,CASSLPAGTGELFF
TRBV7-3,NA,TRBD2,TRBJ2-1,TGTGCCAGCAGCTTTAATCTAGCGGAGGGGTACAATGAGCAGTTCTTC,CASSFNLAEGYNEQFF
TRBV7-2,few,TRBD2,TRBJ2-1,TGTGCCAGCAGCGACGGGACTAGCGTGTACAATGAGCAGTTCTTC,CASSDGTSVYNEQFF
TRBV29-1,many,NA,TRBJ2-1,TGCAGCGTTGAAACTACACAGGGTTACAATGAGCAGTTCTTC,CSVETTQGYNEQFF
TRBV15,NA,TRBD2,TRBJ2-2,TGTGCCACCAGCAGGCCGGGACTAGCGGGAGGAAATCGCACCGGGGAGCTGTTTTTT,CATSRPGLAGGNRTGELFF
TRBV7-9,NA,TRBD1,TRBJ1-4,TGTGCCAGCAGCTCAAAGACAGGGGGGAATGAAAAACTGTTTTTT,CASSSKTGGNEKLFF
TRBV10-3,few,TRBD2,TRBJ2-2,TGTGCCATCAGTGAGGGACTAGCGGGAGTCGTCACCGGGGAGCTGTTTTTT,CAISEGLAGVVTGELFF
TRBV11-3,few,NA,TRBJ2-7,TGTGCCAGCAGCTCGCATGGGAAAATAGCCTACGAGCAGTACTTC,CASSSHGKIAYEQYF
TRBV7-2,few,TRBD1,TRBJ2-7,TGTGCCAGCAGCTTATGGGGACAGGGAGACGAGCAGTACTTC,CASSLWGQGDEQYF
TRBV6-6,NA,NA,TRBJ1-5,TGTGCCAGCAGTTACTCATGGAATCAGCCCCAGCATTTT,CASSYSWNQPQHF
TRBV20-1,NA,NA,TRBJ2-7,TGCAGTGCTAGAGTAAGGGATAAAGTCTACGAGCAGTACTTC,CSARVRDKVYEQYF
TRBV29-1,many,NA,TRBJ1-1,TGCAGCGTTGAGAGGGGAAGGGCTTTCTTT,CSVERGRAFF
TRBV7-9,NA,NA,TRBJ2-1,TGTGCCAGCAGCTTGGGTCCGAGGTCGAATGAGCAGTTCTTC,CASSLGPRSNEQFF
TRBV10-2,few,NA,TRBJ1-1,TGCGCCAGCAGTGACCCTCTCCGAAATACAGGGTTTAACACTGAAGCTTTCTTT,CASSDPLRNTGFNTEAFF
TRBV27,NA,NA,TRBJ2-3,TGTGCCAGCAGTTTATTTGGGTCAGATACGCAGTATTTT,CASSLFGSDTQYF
TRBV3-1,NA,NA,TRBJ2-2,TGTGCCAGCAGCCAAGTCCAGCGGAACACCGGGGAGCTGTTTTTT,CASSQVQRNTGELFF
TRBV9,NA,TRBD2,TRBJ2-1,TGTGCCAGCAGCCCTACTAGCGGGAGAGGCTACAATGAGCAGTTCTTC,CASSPTSGRGYNEQFF
TRBV29-1,many,NA,TRBJ1-1,TGCAGCGTTGCCCTACCGGGTCTGAACACTGAAGCTTTCTTT,CSVALPGLNTEAFF
TRBV12-3/TRBV12-4,NA,NA,TRBJ2-6,TGTGCCAGCAGCAAACTCGGGGGGCCCGGGGCCAACGTCCTGACTTTC,CASSKLGGPGANVLTF
TRBV4-2,NA,NA,TRBJ2-7,TGTGCCAGCAGCCAGGGGATGACAGGTTCTACCTACGAGCAGTACTTC,CASSQGMTGSTYEQYF
TRBV7-6,few,TRBD2,TRBJ2-1,TGTGCCAGCAGCTTATCCTTCGCGGGAGGGCTGGCTGAGCAGTTCTTC,CASSLSFAGGLAEQFF
TRBV10-3,NA,NA,TRBJ2-2,TGTGCGTATCAAGAGGGAGCGACCACCGGGGAGCTGTTTTTT,CAYQEGATTGELFF